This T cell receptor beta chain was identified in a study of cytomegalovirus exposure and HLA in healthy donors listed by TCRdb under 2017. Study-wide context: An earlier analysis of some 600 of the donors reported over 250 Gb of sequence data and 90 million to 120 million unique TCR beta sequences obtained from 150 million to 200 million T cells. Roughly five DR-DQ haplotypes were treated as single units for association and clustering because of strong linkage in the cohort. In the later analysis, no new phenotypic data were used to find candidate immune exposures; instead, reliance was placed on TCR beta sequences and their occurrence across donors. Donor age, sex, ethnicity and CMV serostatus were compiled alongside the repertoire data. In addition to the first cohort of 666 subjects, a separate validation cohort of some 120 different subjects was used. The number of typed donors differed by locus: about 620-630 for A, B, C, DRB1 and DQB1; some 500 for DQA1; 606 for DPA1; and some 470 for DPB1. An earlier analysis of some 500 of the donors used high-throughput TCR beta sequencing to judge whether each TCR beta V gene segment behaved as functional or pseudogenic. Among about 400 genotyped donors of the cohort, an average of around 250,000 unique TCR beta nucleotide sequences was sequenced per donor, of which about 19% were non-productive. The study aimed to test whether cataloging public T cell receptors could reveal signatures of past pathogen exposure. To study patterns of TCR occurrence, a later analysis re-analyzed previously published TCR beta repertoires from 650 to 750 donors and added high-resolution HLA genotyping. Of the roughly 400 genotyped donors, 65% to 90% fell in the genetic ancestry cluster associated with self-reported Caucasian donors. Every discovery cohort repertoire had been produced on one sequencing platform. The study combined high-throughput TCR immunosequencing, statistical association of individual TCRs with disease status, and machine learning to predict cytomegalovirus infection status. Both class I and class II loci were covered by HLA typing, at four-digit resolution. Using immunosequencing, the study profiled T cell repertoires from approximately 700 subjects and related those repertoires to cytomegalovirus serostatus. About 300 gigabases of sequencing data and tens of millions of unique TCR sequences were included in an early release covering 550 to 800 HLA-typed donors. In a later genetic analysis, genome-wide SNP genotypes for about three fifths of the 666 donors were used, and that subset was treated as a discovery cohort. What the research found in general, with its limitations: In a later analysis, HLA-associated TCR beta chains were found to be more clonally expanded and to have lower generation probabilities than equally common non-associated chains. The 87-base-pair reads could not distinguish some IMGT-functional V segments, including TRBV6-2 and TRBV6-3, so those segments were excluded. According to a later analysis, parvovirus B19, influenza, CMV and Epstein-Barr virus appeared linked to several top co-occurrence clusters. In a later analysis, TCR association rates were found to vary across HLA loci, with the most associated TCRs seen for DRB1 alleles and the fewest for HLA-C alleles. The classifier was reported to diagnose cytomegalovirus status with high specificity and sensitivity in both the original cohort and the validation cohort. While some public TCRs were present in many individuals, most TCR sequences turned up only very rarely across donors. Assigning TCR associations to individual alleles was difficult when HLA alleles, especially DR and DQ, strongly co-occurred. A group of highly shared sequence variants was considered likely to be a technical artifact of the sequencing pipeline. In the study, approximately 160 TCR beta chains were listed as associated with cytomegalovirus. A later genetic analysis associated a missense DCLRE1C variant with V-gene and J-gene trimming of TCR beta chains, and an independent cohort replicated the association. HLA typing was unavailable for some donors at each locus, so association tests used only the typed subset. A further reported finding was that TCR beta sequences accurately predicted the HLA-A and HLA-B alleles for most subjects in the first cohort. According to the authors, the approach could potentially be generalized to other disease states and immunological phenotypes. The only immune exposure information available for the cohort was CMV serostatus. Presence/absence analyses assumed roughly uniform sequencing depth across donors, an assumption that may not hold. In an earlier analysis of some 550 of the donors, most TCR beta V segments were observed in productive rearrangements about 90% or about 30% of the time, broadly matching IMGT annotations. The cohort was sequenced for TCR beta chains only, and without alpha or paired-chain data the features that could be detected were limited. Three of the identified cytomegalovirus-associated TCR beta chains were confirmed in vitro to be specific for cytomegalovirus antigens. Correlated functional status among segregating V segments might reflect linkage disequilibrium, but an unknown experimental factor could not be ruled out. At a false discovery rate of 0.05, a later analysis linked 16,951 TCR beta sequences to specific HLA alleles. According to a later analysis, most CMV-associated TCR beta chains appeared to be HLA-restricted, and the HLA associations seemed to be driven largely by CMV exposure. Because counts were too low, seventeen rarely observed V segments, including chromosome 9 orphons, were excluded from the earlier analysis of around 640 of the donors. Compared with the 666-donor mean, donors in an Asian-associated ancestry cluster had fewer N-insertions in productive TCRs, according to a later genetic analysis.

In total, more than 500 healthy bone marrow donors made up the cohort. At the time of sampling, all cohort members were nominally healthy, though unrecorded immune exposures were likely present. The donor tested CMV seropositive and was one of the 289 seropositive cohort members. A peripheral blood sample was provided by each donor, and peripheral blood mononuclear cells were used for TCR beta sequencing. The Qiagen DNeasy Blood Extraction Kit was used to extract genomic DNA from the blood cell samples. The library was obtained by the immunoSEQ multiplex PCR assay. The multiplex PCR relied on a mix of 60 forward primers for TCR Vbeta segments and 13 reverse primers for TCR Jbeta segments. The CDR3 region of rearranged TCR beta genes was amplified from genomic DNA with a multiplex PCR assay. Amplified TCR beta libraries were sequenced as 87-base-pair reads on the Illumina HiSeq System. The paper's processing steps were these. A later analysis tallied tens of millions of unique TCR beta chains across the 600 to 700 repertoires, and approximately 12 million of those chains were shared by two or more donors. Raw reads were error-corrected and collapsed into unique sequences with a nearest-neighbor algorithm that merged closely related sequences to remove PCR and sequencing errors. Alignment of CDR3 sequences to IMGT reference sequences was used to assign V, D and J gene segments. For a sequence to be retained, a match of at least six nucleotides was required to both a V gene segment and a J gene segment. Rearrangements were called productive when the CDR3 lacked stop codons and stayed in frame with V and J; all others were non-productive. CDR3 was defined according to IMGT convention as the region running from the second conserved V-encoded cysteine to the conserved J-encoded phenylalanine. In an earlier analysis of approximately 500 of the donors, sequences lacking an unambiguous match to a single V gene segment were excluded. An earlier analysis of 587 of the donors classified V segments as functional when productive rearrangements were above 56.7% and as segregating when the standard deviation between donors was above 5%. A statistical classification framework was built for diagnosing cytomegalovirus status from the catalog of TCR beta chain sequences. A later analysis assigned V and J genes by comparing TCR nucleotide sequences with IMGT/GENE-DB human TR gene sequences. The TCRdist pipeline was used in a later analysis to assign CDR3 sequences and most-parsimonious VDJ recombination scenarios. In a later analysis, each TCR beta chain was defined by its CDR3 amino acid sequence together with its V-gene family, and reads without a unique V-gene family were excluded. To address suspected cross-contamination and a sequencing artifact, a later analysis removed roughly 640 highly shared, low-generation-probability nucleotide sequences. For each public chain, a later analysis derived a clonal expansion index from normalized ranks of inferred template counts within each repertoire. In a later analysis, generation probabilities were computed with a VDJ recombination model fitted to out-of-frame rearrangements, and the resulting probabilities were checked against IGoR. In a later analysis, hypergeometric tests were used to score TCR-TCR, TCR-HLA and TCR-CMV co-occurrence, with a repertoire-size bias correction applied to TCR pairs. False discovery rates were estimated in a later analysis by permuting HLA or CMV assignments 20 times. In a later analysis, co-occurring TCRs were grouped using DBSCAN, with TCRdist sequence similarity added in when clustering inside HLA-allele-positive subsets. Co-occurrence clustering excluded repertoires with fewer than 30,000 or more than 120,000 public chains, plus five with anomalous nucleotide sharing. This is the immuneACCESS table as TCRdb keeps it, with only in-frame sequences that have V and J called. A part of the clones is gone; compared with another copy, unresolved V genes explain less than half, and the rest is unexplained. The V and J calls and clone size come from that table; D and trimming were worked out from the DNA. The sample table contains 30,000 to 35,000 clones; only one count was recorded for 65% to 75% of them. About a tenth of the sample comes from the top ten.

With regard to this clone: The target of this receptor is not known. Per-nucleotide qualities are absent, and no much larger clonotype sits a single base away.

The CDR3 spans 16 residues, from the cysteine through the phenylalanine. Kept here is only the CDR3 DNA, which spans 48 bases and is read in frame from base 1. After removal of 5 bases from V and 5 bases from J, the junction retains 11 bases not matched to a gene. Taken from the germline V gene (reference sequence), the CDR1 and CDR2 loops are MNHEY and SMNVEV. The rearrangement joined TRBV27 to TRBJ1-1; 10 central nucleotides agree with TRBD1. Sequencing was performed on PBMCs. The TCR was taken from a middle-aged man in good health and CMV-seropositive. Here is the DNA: TGTGCCAGCAGTACACTCTTGACAGGGGGCAGAACTGAAGCTTTCTTT. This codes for CASSTLLTGGRTEAFF.